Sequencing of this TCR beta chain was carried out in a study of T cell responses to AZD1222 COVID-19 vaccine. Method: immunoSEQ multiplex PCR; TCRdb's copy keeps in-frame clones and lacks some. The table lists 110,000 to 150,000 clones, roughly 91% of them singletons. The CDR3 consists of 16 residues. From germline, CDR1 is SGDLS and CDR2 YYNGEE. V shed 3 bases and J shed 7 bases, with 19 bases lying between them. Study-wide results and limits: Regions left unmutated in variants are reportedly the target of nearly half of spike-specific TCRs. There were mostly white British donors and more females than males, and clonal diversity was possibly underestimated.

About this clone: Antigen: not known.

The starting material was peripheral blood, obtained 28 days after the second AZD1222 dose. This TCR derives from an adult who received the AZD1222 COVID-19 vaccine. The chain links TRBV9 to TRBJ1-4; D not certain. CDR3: CASSAAPTGGGEKLFF. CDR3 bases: TGTGCCAGCAGCGCCGCCCCGACGGGAGGTGGTGAAAAACTGTTTTTT.